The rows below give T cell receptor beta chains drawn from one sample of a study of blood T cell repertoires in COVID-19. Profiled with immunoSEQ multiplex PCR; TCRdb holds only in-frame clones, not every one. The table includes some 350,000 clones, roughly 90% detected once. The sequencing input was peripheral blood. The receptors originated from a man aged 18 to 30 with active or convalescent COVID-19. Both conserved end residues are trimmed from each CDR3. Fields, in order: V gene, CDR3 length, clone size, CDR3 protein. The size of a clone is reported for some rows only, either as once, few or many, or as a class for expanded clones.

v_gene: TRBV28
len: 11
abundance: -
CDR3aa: ASRSVGAIGYT

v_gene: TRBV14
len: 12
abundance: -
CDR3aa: ASSHGVNTGELF

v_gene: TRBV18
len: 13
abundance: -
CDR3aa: ASSSETGGSYEQY

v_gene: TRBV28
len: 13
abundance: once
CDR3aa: ASRGAGTGYQPQH

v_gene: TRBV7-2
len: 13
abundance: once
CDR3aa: ASSLRGQGSSIQY

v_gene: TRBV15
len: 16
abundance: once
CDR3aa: ATSRDLAGSSSYNEQF

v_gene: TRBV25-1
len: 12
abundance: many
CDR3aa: ASSEPTGIYGYT

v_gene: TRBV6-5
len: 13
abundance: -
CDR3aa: ASSYSGGPYNEQF

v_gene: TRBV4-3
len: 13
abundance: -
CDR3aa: ASSQDRGANTEAF

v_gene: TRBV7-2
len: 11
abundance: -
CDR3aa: ASDGMSYNEQF

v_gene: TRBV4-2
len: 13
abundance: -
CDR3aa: ASSQGGESNQPQH

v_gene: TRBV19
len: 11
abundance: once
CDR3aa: ASSIGYQETQY

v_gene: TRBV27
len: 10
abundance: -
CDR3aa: ASSLSGIEQY

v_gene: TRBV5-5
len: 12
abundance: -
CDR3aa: ASSYGTGGPEQY

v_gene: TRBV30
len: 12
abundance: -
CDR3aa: AWSGGGEVEKLF